A single sample gave rise to the 12 T cell receptor beta chains below, sequenced in a study of T-cell memory formation after mild COVID-19. A single record per CDR3 protein comes from TCRdb applying MiXCR to the 5' RACE reads. The sample has approximately 260,000 distinct CDR3 sequences, approximately 16% seen once. The source material was PBMCs or a T cell subset sorted from them (not recorded which). The origin of the receptors is a man between 18 and 35 years old who had mild COVID-19 (a few samples of this study predate the infection). Cell type and time point are not known.

In its sample, this clonotype was seen a few times. This chain uses TRBV5-4 with TRBJ2-5; TRBD2 agrees at 11 bases. The CDR3 totals 15 residues. J lost 1 base, V lost 4 bases, and 3 bases had no gene match. Germline V gene lookup returns CDR1 SGHNT and CDR2 YYREEE (reference sequence). CDR3 sequence (DNA): TGTGCCAGCAGCCGAGGACTAGCGGGCCAAGAGACCCAGTACTTC. It translates to CASSRGLAGQETQYF.

The chain has TRBV6-2 or TRBV6-3 and TRBJ2-7; the D is unclear. The CDR3 length is 10 residues. V dropped 8 bases and J dropped 6 bases, with 8 bases sitting between them. Per germline, CDR1 MNHEY and CDR2 SVGEGT. The DNA for the CDR3 is TGTGCCAGCCTCTTGAGCGAGCAGTACTTC. Translating it yields CASLLSEQYF.

There are a few counts of this clonotype. The chain links TRBV7-8 to TRBJ1-5, with D unclear. This CDR3 region has 14 residues. Trimming cost V 7 bases and J 9 bases, with 19 bases left between them. CDR1 SGHVS and CDR2 FQNEAQ come from the germline V gene. CDR3 sequence: CASTIQRLGGPQHF. CDR3 bases: TGTGCCAGCACCATTCAGCGCCTGGGTGGGCCCCAGCATTTT.

This clonotype occurred many times. In nucleotides, the CDR3 is TGCAGTGCTAGAGATTCCAGGGGCGCGTATGAAAAACTGTTTTTT. Translating gives CSARDSRGAYEKLFF. The chain joins TRBV20-1 to TRBJ1-4, with D possibly TRBD1 on 6 matching bases. The CDR3 loop spans 15 amino acids. Germline V gene lookup returns CDR1 DFQATT and CDR2 SNEGSKA (reference sequence). Trimming pared 0 bases from V and 6 bases from J, leaving 14 bases between.

The chain has TRBV7-9 and TRBJ1-6; D possibly corresponds to TRBD1 (5 bases). The length of the CDR3 is 13 residues. Germline V gene sequence: CDR1 SEHNR, CDR2 FQNEAQ (reference sequence). V shed 1 base and J shed 9 bases, with 7 bases lying between them. The CDR3 nucleotides read TGTGCCAGCAGCTTAGAAGGGACTTCACCCCTCCACTTT. Protein: CASSLEGTSPLHF.

This clonotype was seen many times. The rearrangement joins TRBV27 to TRBJ1-5; D not certain. The CDR3 is made up of 13 amino acids. Trimming cost V 2 bases and J 6 bases, with 8 bases left between them. Germline CDR1 and CDR2: MNHEY and SMNVEV (reference sequence). The CDR3 spells CASSLDVGQPQHF. Written as DNA, the CDR3 is TGTGCCAGCAGTTTAGATGTGGGTCAGCCCCAGCATTTT.

Notes on this clonotype: One base away lies a much larger clone, so this may be a sequencing read error. This sequence joins TRBV12-3 or TRBV12-4 and TRBJ2-3; TRBD2 matches at 11 bases. This CDR3 comprises 15 residues. The CDR3 coding sequence is TGTGCCAGCAGATTAGCGGGGGGGCCATCAGATACGCAGTATTTT. This gives the protein CASRLAGGPSDTQYF.

V gene TRBV12-3 or TRBV12-4 combines with J gene TRBJ2-3; 7 nucleotides line up with TRBD1. V gave up 4 bases and J gave up 4 bases; unmatched junction bases: 11. The CDR3 runs to 16 residues. The CDR3 is CASSWLTGLSADTQYF. The CDR3 DNA is TGTGCCAGCAGTTGGCTGACAGGGTTGAGCGCAGATACGCAGTATTTT.

The V and J genes are TRBV6-5 and TRBJ2-5, with D perhaps matching TRBD2 (5 bases). The V gene lost 4 bases and the J gene lost 5 bases, with 11 bases spanning the gap. The CDR3 has 13 amino acids. Germline V CDR1 and CDR2: MNHEY, SVGAGI. DNA of the CDR3: TGTGCCAGCAGTTTCGGGGATTTGGAGACCCAGTACTTC. Its protein is CASSFGDLETQYF.

The rearrangement uses TRBV2 and TRBJ1-1; 7 bases agree with TRBD1. The trim removed 5 bases at V and 4 bases at J, leaving 7 bases unmatched. Germline assignment: CDR1 SNHLY and CDR2 FYNNEI. The CDR3 extends over 14 amino acids. In DNA form, the CDR3 reads TGTGCCAGCAGTCCCGGACAGGTAGTCACTGAAGCTTTCTTT. Its translation: CASSPGQVVTEAFF. The whole variable domain, filled in from reference TRBV2 and TRBJ1-1, reads EPEVTQTPSHQVTQMGQEVILRCVPISNHLYFYWYRQILGQKVEFLVSFYNNEISEKSEIFDDQFSVERPDGSNFTLKIRSTKLEDSAMYFCASSPGQVVTEAFFGQGTRLTVV.

This clonotype was recorded a few times. V is TRBV9 and J is TRBJ1-5; unclear D gene. The CDR3 is made up of 15 amino acids. Trimming pared 4 bases from V and 0 bases from J, leaving 11 bases between. The V gene's germline CDR1 is SGDLS and CDR2 YYNGEE. CDR3 sequence: CASSPDPDSNQPQHF. The CDR3 DNA reads TGTGCCAGCAGCCCCGACCCGGATAGCAATCAGCCCCAGCATTTT.

This chain uses TRBV28 with TRBJ2-7, with no clear D. CDR1 MDHEN and CDR2 SYDVKM come from the germline V gene. Trimming cost V 4 bases and J 0 bases, with 13 bases left between them. The CDR3 has 15 residues. In DNA, the CDR3 is TGTGCCAGCAGTTCCAGGTACAGCCCCTCCTACGAGCAGTACGTC. Amino acid sequence: CASSSRYSPSYEQYV.